This T cell receptor beta chain was sequenced during a study of cytomegalovirus exposure and HLA in healthy donors. 60 Vbeta and 13 Jbeta primers were used in PCR. Some clones are missing from TCRdb's copy, which holds only in-frame ones; the method was immunoSEQ multiplex PCR. The sample comprises 100,000 or so clones, 65% to 85% of which are singletons, and under 5.5% rests with the top ten. Whole-study findings and limits: In an earlier analysis, most TCR beta V segments were productive about 90% or about 30% of the time. In a later analysis, CMV-associated beta chains were mostly HLA-associated, it appeared.

With V trimmed by 6 bases and J by 11 bases, 10 bases remained unmatched. This CDR3 comprises 15 residues. In germline, CDR1 is SSHAT, CDR2 FNYEAQ (reference sequence). A remark on this clone: Its specificity is not known.

The sample was PBMCs. The chain joins TRBV7-7 to TRBJ2-1; 13 bases are shared with TRBD2. This TCR came from a man aged 35-49 years in good health and CMV-seropositive. CDR3 DNA sequence: TGTGCCAGCAGTTTTACTAGCGGGAGGGCCTCGAAGCAGTTCTTC. Translated, it gives CASSFTSGRASKQFF.